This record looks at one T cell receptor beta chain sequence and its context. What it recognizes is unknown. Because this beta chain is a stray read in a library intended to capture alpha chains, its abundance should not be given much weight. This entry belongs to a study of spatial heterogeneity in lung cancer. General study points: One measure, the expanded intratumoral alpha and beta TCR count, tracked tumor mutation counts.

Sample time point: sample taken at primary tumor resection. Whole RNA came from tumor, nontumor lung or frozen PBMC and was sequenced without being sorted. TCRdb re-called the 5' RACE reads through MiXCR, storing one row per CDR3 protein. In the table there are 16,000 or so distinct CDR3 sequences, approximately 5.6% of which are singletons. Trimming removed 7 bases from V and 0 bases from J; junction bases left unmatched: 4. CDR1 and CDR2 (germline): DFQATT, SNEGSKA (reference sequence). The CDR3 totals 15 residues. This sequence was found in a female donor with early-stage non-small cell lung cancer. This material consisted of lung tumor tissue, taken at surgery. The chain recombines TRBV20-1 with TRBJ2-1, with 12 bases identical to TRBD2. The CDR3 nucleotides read TGCAGTGGAGGACTAGCGGGACGCTCCTACAATGAGCAGTTCTTC. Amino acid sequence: CSGGLAGRSYNEQFF.